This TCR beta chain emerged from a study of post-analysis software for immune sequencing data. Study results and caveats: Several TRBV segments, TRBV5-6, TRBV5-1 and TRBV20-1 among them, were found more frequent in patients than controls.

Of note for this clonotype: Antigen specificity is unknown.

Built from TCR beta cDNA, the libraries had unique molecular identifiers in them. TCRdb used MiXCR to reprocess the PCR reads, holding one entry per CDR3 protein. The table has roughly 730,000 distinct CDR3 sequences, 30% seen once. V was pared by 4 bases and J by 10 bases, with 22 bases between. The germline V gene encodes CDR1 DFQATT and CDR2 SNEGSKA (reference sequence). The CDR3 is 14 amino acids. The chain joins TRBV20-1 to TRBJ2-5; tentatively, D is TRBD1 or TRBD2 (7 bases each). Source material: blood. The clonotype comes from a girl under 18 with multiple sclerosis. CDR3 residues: CSAKGRGQTEGQYF. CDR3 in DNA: TGCAGTGCTAAGGGGAGGGGACAGACAGAGGGCCAGTACTTC.